These 8 T cell receptor beta chains share one sample of origin, sequenced in a study of OX40 agonist ivuxolimab in advanced cancers. This table comes from immunoSEQ multiplex PCR, and its TCRdb copy is limited to in-frame clones, with some not included. The repertoire has about 62,000 clones, roughly 85% of them found once; the top ten carry about 4.2%. Here the sequenced sample was CD4+ or CD8+ T cells sorted from blood, taken in a trial of the OX40 agonist ivuxolimab. All receptors come from an adult with an advanced solid tumor such as melanoma, head and neck, liver or kidney cancer.

The gene calls are TRBV7-9 and TRBJ1-1, with 7 bases identical to TRBD1. The ends lost 4 bases at V and 6 bases at J; junction bases unmatched: 8. The germline gives CDR1 SEHNR, CDR2 FQNEAQ (reference sequence). The length of the CDR3 is 14 residues. This CDR3 reads CASSSTGRKAEAFF. DNA of the CDR3: TGTGCCAGCAGCTCGACAGGGCGGAAGGCTGAAGCTTTCTTT.

The chain is built from TRBV5-4 and TRBJ2-5, with D uncertain. This CDR3 is 14 amino acids long. The germline V and J ends were trimmed by 7 bases and 1 base, with 14 bases remaining between them. Germline CDR1 reads SGHNT; CDR2 reads YYREEE (reference sequence). The CDR3 is CASRRRGSQETQYF. DNA for the CDR3: TGTGCCAGCCGTCGTCGTGGAAGCCAAGAGACCCAGTACTTC.

CDR3 region: CASSPPRVMNTEAFF. Here the CDR3 DNA reads TGTGCCAGCTCACCGCCCCGCGTTATGAACACTGAAGCTTTCTTT. The chain carries TRBV18 and TRBJ1-1; D remains unclear. The CDR3 extends over 15 amino acids. V lost 3 bases, J lost 0 bases, and 11 bases lay in between. The V gene's germline CDR1 is KGHSH and CDR2 LQKENI.

V gene TRBV10-3 combines with J gene TRBJ1-3; 7 bases agree with TRBD1. Trimming cost V 10 bases and J 4 bases; bases outside gene matches: 4. CDR1 and CDR2 (germline): ENHRY, SYGVKD. The CDR3 covers 12 residues. For the CDR3, the DNA is TGTGCCACCACAGGGGACGGAAACACCATATATTTT. It codes for CATTGDGNTIYF.

Only a few counts were recorded for this clone. The chain uses TRBV7-9 and TRBJ2-6; D gene uncertain. The CDR3 is made up of 16 amino acids. CDR1 SEHNR and CDR2 FQNEAQ come from the germline V gene (reference sequence). With 6 bases removed from V and 4 bases from J, the gap between germline ends came to 16 bases. CDR3 sequence: CASRSRGGTGANVLTF. CDR3 sequence (DNA): TGTGCCAGCAGATCGAGAGGCGGTACCGGGGCCAACGTCCTGACTTTC.

This clone was recorded only once. This chain uses TRBV6-5 with TRBJ2-3; no definite D call. The CDR3 contains 13 residues. Germline V gene data show CDR1 as MNHEY and CDR2 as SVGAGI. Trimming left V 8 bases short and J 0 bases short, with 9 bases between. CDR3 region: CASGVQSTDTQYF. CDR3 nucleotides: TGTGCCAGCGGTGTGCAGAGCACAGATACGCAGTATTTT.

This clone appeared once. The chain links TRBV6-5 to TRBJ2-2; D tentatively fits TRBD1 or TRBD2 (7 bases each). This CDR3 comprises 15 residues. CDR1 and CDR2 (germline): MNHEY, SVGAGI. The ends were cut back, 6 bases at V and 5 bases at J, with 16 bases in the middle. This CDR3 reads CASRPDQGGTGELFF. In nucleotides, the CDR3 is TGTGCCAGCAGACCGGACCAGGGGGGGACCGGGGAGCTGTTTTTT.

The V gene is TRBV5-4, the J gene TRBJ1-6; D is unclear. The germline V and J ends were trimmed by 5 bases and 6 bases, with 9 bases remaining between them. The length of the CDR3 is 13 residues. The V gene's germline CDR1 is SGHNT and CDR2 YYREEE (reference sequence). The CDR3: CASSGQFNSPLHF. The CDR3 DNA sequence: TGTGCCAGCAGTGGTCAGTTTAATTCACCCCTCCACTTT.